Shown below are 13 T cell receptor beta chains from a single sample sequenced in a study of post-analysis software for immune sequencing data. Sequencing libraries made from TCR beta cDNA carried unique molecular identifiers. MiXCR, applied by TCRdb to the PCR reads, yields one record per CDR3 protein. The repertoire holds approximately 770,000 distinct CDR3 sequences, roughly 46% seen once, with roughly 4.5% in the top ten. These TCRs' antigens remain unknown. Study observations and caveats: Four or five TRBV segments (TRBV5-6, TRBV5-1 and TRBV20-1 among them) occurred more frequently in patients than in controls.

Sequencing input: blood. These TCRs come from a girl aged 10 to 17 with multiple sclerosis.

The sample holds a few counts of this clonotype. The genes are TRBV27 and TRBJ2-5; D tentatively reads TRBD1 or TRBD2 (6 bases each). Germline V gene sequence: CDR1 MNHEY, CDR2 SMNVEV (reference sequence). This CDR3 comprises 15 residues. Trimming left V 0 bases short and J 4 bases short, with 12 bases between. CDR3 in amino acids: CASSLSLGGRETQYF. As DNA, the CDR3 is TGTGCCAGCAGTTTATCGTTGGGGGGCAGAGAGACCCAGTACTTC.

This chain links TRBV7-3 with TRBJ1-1; no reliable D call. The germline V gene has CDR1 SGHTA and CDR2 FQGTGA. Trimming cost V 1 base and J 4 bases, with 13 bases left between them. The length of the CDR3 is 15 residues. Here the CDR3 DNA reads TGTGCCAGCAGCTTAAACCCCGGGATTGGCACTGAAGCTTTCTTT. Translation gives CASSLNPGIGTEAFF.

As to this clonotype: The junction differs from germline at one of its ends, possibly a read error. The chain recombines TRBV5-1 with TRBJ2-3; D is perhaps TRBD1 (7 bases). Germline V gene sequence: CDR1 SGHRS, CDR2 YFSETQ. The CDR3 sequence is 15 residues long. This chain's CDR3 is CVSSLAGQSTDTQYF. In DNA, the CDR3 is TGCGTCAGCAGCTTGGCGGGACAGAGCACAGATACGCAGTATTTT.

V is TRBV12-3 or TRBV12-4 and J is TRBJ2-3; TRBD2 aligns across 7 bases. The CDR3 is made up of 15 amino acids. V dropped 6 bases and J dropped 3; count of bases not matched to a gene: 9. The CDR3 nucleotides read TGTGCCAGCAGCGGCAGCGGGAAGGCGACAGATACGCAGTATTTT. This translates into CASSGSGKATDTQYF.

The gene calls are TRBV7-3 and TRBJ2-1; 13 bases are a match to TRBD2. The CDR3 extends over 16 amino acids. V lost 4 bases, J lost 2 bases, and 2 bases stayed unmatched. CDR1 and CDR2 (germline): SGHTA, FQGTGA. DNA for the CDR3: TGTGCCAGCAGCTGGGGGACTAGCGGGACCTACAATGAGCAGTTCTTC. It specifies CASSWGTSGTYNEQFF.

This clonotype was counted only a few times. This chain uses TRBV28 with TRBJ2-3, with 9 bases matching TRBD2. J gave up 6 bases and V 8 bases, and 9 bases lay outside the gene matches. There are 14 residues in the CDR3. Germline V CDR1 and CDR2: MDHEN, SYDVKM. For the CDR3, the DNA is TGTGCCAGCGGTGGACTAGCGACCTTTGATACGCAGTATTTT. Translating gives CASGGLATFDTQYF. The variable domain in full, completed from reference TRBV28 and TRBJ2-3, reads DVKVTQSSRYLVKRTGEKVFLECVQDMDHENMFWYRQDPGLGLRLIYFSYDVKMKEKGDIPEGYSVSREKKERFSLILESASTNQTSMYLCASGGLATFDTQYFGPGTRLTVL.

The chain recombines TRBV3-1 with TRBJ2-5; 7 nucleotides align to TRBD2. The germline gives CDR1 LGHDT, CDR2 YNNKEL (reference sequence). This CDR3 spans 16 amino acids. Losses at the gene ends were 6 bases for V and 5 bases for J; bases not matched to a gene: 15. CDR3 protein: CASSKKGTIRYETQYF. The DNA for the CDR3 is TGTGCCAGCAGTAAAAAAGGGACTATCAGATATGAGACCCAGTACTTC.

This clonotype was observed a handful of times. V usage is TRBV7-8 and J usage is TRBJ2-4; 10 positions match TRBD1. The CDR3 is 15 residues long. CDR1 is SGHVS and CDR2 is FQNEAQ in the germline V gene. V trimming: 5 bases; J trimming: 7 bases; junction bases outside the gene matches: 8. The CDR3 region is CASSQTGTGVNIQYF. In DNA, the CDR3 is TGTGCCAGCAGCCAGACCGGGACAGGGGTTAACATTCAGTACTTC.

This clonotype was recorded once. V is TRBV5-1 and J is TRBJ2-7, with 7 nucleotides matching TRBD2. After removal of 4 bases from V and 0 bases from J, the junction contained 13 bases not matched to a gene. The CDR3 consists of 17 residues. Per germline, CDR1 SGHRS and CDR2 YFSETQ. The chain's CDR3 is CASSLPRLAVLSYEQYF. CDR3 in DNA: TGCGCCAGCAGCCTACCCCGGCTAGCGGTCCTCTCCTACGAGCAGTACTTC.

In regard to this clonotype: One end of the junction is discordant with germline, which a read error may explain. The chain links TRBV7-3 to TRBJ2-1; either TRBD1 or TRBD2 may fit D (5 bases each). The J call is in doubt because the DNA end fits TRBJ2-7 better. Looked up from germline, CDR1 is SGHTA and CDR2 is FQGTGA. This CDR3 spans 15 amino acids. CDR3 amino acids: CASSLTGQGWDEQYF. The CDR3 region has the DNA TGTGCCAGCAGCCTAACGGGGCAGGGATGGGACGAGCAGTACTTC.

This clonotype has just a few counts. The chain employs TRBV20-1 and TRBJ2-3; 14 nucleotides match TRBD2. The CDR3 spans 15 residues. Germline CDR1 is DFQATT and CDR2 is SNEGSKA (reference sequence). V lost 5 bases and J lost 4; bases outside the gene matches: 5. The CDR3 region has the DNA TGCAGTGCTCTACGACTAGCGGGAGGGCCAGATACGCAGTATTTT. Its translation is CSALRLAGGPDTQYF.

J is TRBJ2-1 and V is TRBV24-1, with TRBD2 identical over 15 bases. The length of the CDR3 is 17 residues. V shed 4 bases, J shed 2 bases, and the junction held 2 bases outside the gene matches. CDR1 and CDR2 (germline): KGHDR, SFDVKD. DNA for the CDR3: TGTGCCACCAGTGAAGGGACTAGCGGGAGGACCTACAATGAGCAGTTCTTC. This encodes CATSEGTSGRTYNEQFF.

This clonotype was observed a few times. This chain joins TRBV7-2 and TRBJ1-1; D is unclear. Trimming pared 3 bases from V and 1 base from J, leaving 12 bases between. The CDR3 covers 15 residues. CDR1 and CDR2 from the germline V gene are SGHTA and FQGNSA. CDR3 coding DNA: TGTGCCAGCAGCTTCCCCGACGTGGGGAACACTGAAGCTTTCTTT. Protein sequence: CASSFPDVGNTEAFF.